This is a list of T cell receptor beta chains from one sample in a study of T cells in Graves' hyperthyroidism and ophthalmopathy. TCRdb re-derived calls from the multiplex PCR reads in MiXCR, one entry per CDR3 protein. The data contain about 640,000 distinct CDR3 sequences, roughly 15% of them singletons. Material: blood. The receptors come from a woman between 45 and 60 years old with Graves' ophthalmopathy. The conserved cysteine and the conserved F or W are not part of the CDR3 here. Not every row has a clone size; where given, it reads once, few, many or a size class.

CDR3: ASSSHSGGPGELF
V: TRBV7-3
size: .

CDR3: ASSAPGRKYNEQF
V: TRBV28
size: .

CDR3: ASSDSEGGPGDEQF
V: TRBV6-4
size: .

CDR3: ASSQGSGRGETQY
V: TRBV14
size: many

CDR3: ASSLGYRGEETQY
V: TRBV7-8
size: many

CDR3: ASSLMRDQTRETQY
V: TRBV7-8
size: many

CDR3: ASSQAISDEQF
V: TRBV14
size: many

CDR3: ASSQDGLAGVRNEQF
V: TRBV4-1
size: .

CDR3: SACSGLAGGPTDTQY
V: TRBV20-1
size: few

CDR3: ASSPSGRFHEQF
V: TRBV9
size: .

CDR3: ASSLGGGRGTDTQY
V: TRBV12-3/TRBV12-4
size: many

CDR3: ATSSGTDQPQH
V: TRBV24-1
size: .